These T cell receptor beta chains were read from a single sample in a study of blood T cell repertoires in COVID-19. The data were produced by immunoSEQ multiplex PCR, yet TCRdb's version contains in-frame clones alone and is incomplete. Seen here are more than 200,000 clones, around 80% observed once, and the top ten hold around 25%. The sample was peripheral blood. Receptor source: a man in his forties with acute or convalescent COVID-19. Each CDR3 is given without its conserved first and last residue.

ASSLRRSSDEQF	TRBV7-2	TRBJ2-1
AWTLIYRQGYT	TRBV30	TRBJ1-2
ASSKQGSQNTGELF	TRBV6-6	TRBJ2-2
ASSQAVGGPWGETQY	TRBV3-1/TRBV3-2	TRBJ2-5
ASHTAENSYNEQF	TRBV19	TRBJ2-1
ASSPGRTGAGNTIY	TRBV18	TRBJ1-3
ASRRDRGGNQPQH	TRBV2	TRBJ1-5
ARIRGGQGGYT	TRBV10-1	TRBJ1-2
ASSPHGQGKGYT	TRBV3-1/TRBV3-2	TRBJ1-2
ASKRGLAGETQY	TRBV2	TRBJ2-5
ATSDRTSGSTGELF	TRBV24-1	TRBJ2-2
SAGSGSEQY	TRBV20-1	TRBJ2-7
ASSLVRDHSGNTIY	TRBV7-2	TRBJ1-3
ASSSYPGQGFNEQF	TRBV5-1	TRBJ2-1
SVPYRGASNNEQF	TRBV29-1	TRBJ2-1
ASSLQEQETQY	TRBV7-2	TRBJ2-5
ASRQGLRNTIY	TRBV2	TRBJ1-3
ASSLDGLNEKLF	TRBV5-1	TRBJ1-4
ASSPLAGGQYEQY	TRBV7-6	TRBJ2-7
ASSNGQNYGYT	TRBV12-3/TRBV12-4	TRBJ1-2
ASFYRNTEAF	TRBV28	TRBJ1-1
ASSKQGMNTEAF	TRBV11-2	TRBJ1-1
ASSLLSQGVYGYT	TRBV5-6	TRBJ1-2
ASRINRGRAY	TRBV12-3/TRBV12-4	TRBJ2-7
ASSQARTGYSYEQY	TRBV3-1/TRBV3-2	TRBJ2-7
ASSRQAGNNEQF	TRBV6-2/TRBV6-3	TRBJ2-1
ASSSTGSGGYT	TRBV12-3/TRBV12-4	TRBJ1-2
ASSEPGQGARYEQY	TRBV6-1	TRBJ2-7
ASSLDEIRWNTEAF	TRBV11-2	TRBJ1-1
ASRDQAGRSQAF	TRBV6-5	TRBJ1-1
ASSPRPSSYNEQF	TRBV9	TRBJ2-1
ASSELTGVSGNTIY	TRBV2	TRBJ1-3
ASRKPSSGRGPDTQY	TRBV27	TRBJ2-3
ASSGPRGSSSYEQY	TRBV6-1	TRBJ2-7
ASSLQGDNGYT	TRBV5-1	TRBJ1-2
ASSPSPGVIYEQF	TRBV7-2	TRBJ2-1
ASSEGTRGVQY	TRBV6-1	TRBJ2-4
ASSIQVGNTIY	TRBV19	TRBJ1-3
ASSIGARLNTEAF	TRBV19	TRBJ1-1
ASSIDRGVNTEAF	TRBV19	TRBJ1-1
ASSFNRAGYGYT	TRBV28	TRBJ1-2